This TCR beta chain was sequenced for a study of cytomegalovirus exposure and HLA in healthy donors. Study-level results: The authors listed 150 to 200 TCR beta chains as cytomegalovirus-associated.

The V end lost 6 bases, the J end lost 10 bases, and 18 bases lay between the germline ends. Germline lookup yields CDR1 SGHAT and CDR2 FQNNGV. This CDR3 region has 14 residues. The table came from immunoSEQ multiplex PCR; TCRdb's copy has only in-frame clones and leaves some out. Among more than 200,000 clones listed, roughly 87% were seen once. Comment on this clone: What it binds is not known.

The sequence came from a woman aged 25 to 39 in good health and CMV-seronegative. V is TRBV11-2 and J is TRBJ1-4; D unresolved. The sequenced material came from PBMCs. CDR3 residues: CASSGWGGMGKLFF. The CDR3 coding sequence is TGTGCCAGCAGTGGATGGGGAGGTATGGGAAAACTGTTTTTT.